This T cell receptor (beta chain) was sequenced during a study of breast tumors, draining lymph nodes, adjacent tissues. In regard to this clonotype: Its antigen is not known.

The lymph nodes were axillary draining lymph nodes from breast cancer patients. One entry per CDR3 protein results from TCRdb running MiXCR on the multiplex PCR reads. The sample shows 200,000 to 250,000 distinct CDR3 sequences, about 30% of them seen only once. Study results and limitations: Tumors had less TCR diversity than lymph nodes, more than nontumor tissue. Luminal-like breast cancer showed significantly greater tumor-nontumor repertoire similarity than basal-like breast cancer did. The data were judged consistent with most tumor T cells coming from lymph node and expanding in tumor. The lymph node origin of tumor T cells was framed as consistent with a hypothesis, not demonstrated.

This TCR derives from a female donor with breast cancer. Some clones in this sample may be carry-over from other donors' samples. Input material: axillary lymph node tissue.

The CDR3 DNA follows: TGCGCCAGCAGCCCCTCGGATACAGGGGCTGAAAAACTGTTTTTT. Translated: CASSPSDTGAEKLFF. The chain uses TRBV4-1 and TRBJ1-4; 7 bases are a match to TRBD1. This CDR3 has 15 amino acids. V was pared by 4 bases and J by 7 bases, with 9 bases of the junction left unmatched. The germline V gene has CDR1 MGHRA and CDR2 YSYEKL.